Given below is one T cell receptor (beta chain) in context. The entry originates in a study of blood T cell repertoires in COVID-19. Study in general: COVID-19 samples collected from the United States, Italy and Spain covered acute and convalescent phases. The analysed material was cDNA or gDNA that came from T cells, B-cell-depleted T cells, or PBMCs.

Original processing notes: Estimated nucleated cell counts came from reference gene primer amplification. Some clones are missing from TCRdb's copy, which holds only in-frame ones; the method was immunoSEQ multiplex PCR. The DNA was the basis for D and trimming; V, J and clone size are from that table. Altogether around 280,000 clones are present, roughly 90% being singletons, with the ten largest covering about 2%. Deletions cut 8 bases from V and 6 bases from J, with 10 bases between. This CDR3 comprises 11 residues. In germline, CDR1 is MDHEN, CDR2 SYDVKM. The genes are TRBV28 and TRBJ1-2; D not certain. The sequence derives from a woman in her forties or fifties who had recovered from COVID-19. The sample was peripheral blood. This CDR3 is CASGVRNGYTF. The CDR3 coding sequence is TGTGCCAGCGGAGTACGTAATGGCTACACCTTC.